The entry that follows covers one T cell receptor (beta chain) sequence. Its antigen is unidentified. The CDR3 is 16 residues long. The V gene's germline CDR1 is SGHRS and CDR2 YFSETQ. The V gene end was trimmed by 0 bases and the J gene end by 5 bases; junction bases not matched to a gene: 8. This record belongs to a study of response to subunit inactivated influenza vaccine. General study points: Only a handful of new T cells, the authors suggested, are recruited with each seasonal influenza vaccination.

One entry per CDR3 protein, called by TCRdb with MiXCR from the RT-PCR reads. This table holds over 400,000 distinct CDR3 sequences, about an eighth found once. This chain uses TRBV5-1 with TRBJ2-5; 9 bases are shared with TRBD1. The source material was PBMCs from blood, sampled about 40 days after vaccination. This clonotype was sampled from a man in his fifties or sixties who received an inactivated influenza vaccine. The CDR3 DNA is TGCGCCAGCAGCTTGGCCGGGACAGGGAAGGTGGAGACCCAGTACTTC. Its translation: CASSLAGTGKVETQYF.